There are a few counts of the clone carrying this T cell receptor (beta chain). The antigen remains unidentified. The time point denotes: pre-sensitization, week 0. Described treatment: therapeutic diphenylcyclopropenone sensitization with weekly scalp DPC. The data were obtained in a study of human T cells and chemical hapten exposure. About the research overall: Patch testing placed 0.01% DPC on the upper back, with readings at 6 days. Findings of the study overall: Expanded TCRs created a significantly greater count of big CDR3 similarity clusters than controls did. Counts of TCRs above 1 in 1000 frequency stayed unchanged with DPC sensitization.

The CDR3 runs 13 residues. V lost 5 bases and J lost 5, with 12 bases in between. As originally analysed: The median was roughly 100,000 TCRs per sample, ranging about 20,000 to 690,600. TCRdb passed the RACE reads through MiXCR, listing each CDR3 protein once. The V and J calls and clone size come from TCRdb's table, not from the authors' own analysis. The data contain about 260,000 distinct CDR3 sequences, approximately 8.6% of them singletons. Sample: whole blood, taken in connection with sensitization to the hapten diphenylcyclopropenone (DPC). V usage is TRBV12-3 or TRBV12-4 and J usage is TRBJ2-5, with TRBD1 as a possible D gene (6 bases). The receptor comes from a woman aged 40 to 50 with alopecia areata. Some clones in this sample may be carry-over from other donors' samples. CDR3 coding DNA: TGTGCCAGCAGTCTGAGGGACACCGAGACCCAGTACTTC. The encoded protein is CASSLRDTETQYF.